The clone carrying this T cell receptor beta chain was observed a few times. Antigen specificity is unknown. Assay used: immunoSEQ multiplex PCR; TCRdb lists only in-frame clones, some missing. The sample includes about 45,000 clones, roughly 72% of them seen just once. This record comes from a study of PD-1 blockade in classical Hodgkin lymphoma. Study-level results: Compared with healthy donors, newly diagnosed patients reportedly showed lower baseline TCR diversity.

The germline V gene has CDR1 WNHNN and CDR2 SYGVQD (reference sequence). The CDR3 has 13 residues. With 6 bases removed from V and 8 bases from J, the gap between germline ends came to 13 bases. In every patient, relapse followed autologous stem cell transplantation, while exposure to brentuximab vedotin differed. The starting material was peripheral blood mononuclear cells (PBMCs), obtained before the second cycle of nivolumab. The clonotype originates from a human donor with classical Hodgkin lymphoma. The chain joins TRBV10-1 to TRBJ1-4; no firm D call. The DNA of the CDR3 is TGCGCCAGCAGGCCCGGATGCCCAGAAAAACTGTTTTTT. Translation gives CASRPGCPEKLFF.